The entry below describes one T cell receptor beta chain. The sample is drawn from a study of control samples from healthy donors and cancer patients. Germline V gene sequence: CDR1 KGHSH, CDR2 LQKENI. The CDR3 has 13 amino acids. Trimming stripped 0 bases from V and 7 bases from J, with 6 bases between. The protocol was immunoSEQ multiplex PCR, while the TCRdb copy is restricted to in-frame clones and leaves out a portion. This sample has 170,000 or so clones, with 90% to 95% found just once. This TCR derives from a man aged 18 to 29 in good health. Sequences were obtained from blood. The chain carries TRBV18 and TRBJ2-2, with D hard to call. The CDR3 reads CASSPPMVGELFF. CDR3 DNA sequence: TGTGCCAGCTCACCACCCATGGTCGGGGAGCTGTTTTTT.